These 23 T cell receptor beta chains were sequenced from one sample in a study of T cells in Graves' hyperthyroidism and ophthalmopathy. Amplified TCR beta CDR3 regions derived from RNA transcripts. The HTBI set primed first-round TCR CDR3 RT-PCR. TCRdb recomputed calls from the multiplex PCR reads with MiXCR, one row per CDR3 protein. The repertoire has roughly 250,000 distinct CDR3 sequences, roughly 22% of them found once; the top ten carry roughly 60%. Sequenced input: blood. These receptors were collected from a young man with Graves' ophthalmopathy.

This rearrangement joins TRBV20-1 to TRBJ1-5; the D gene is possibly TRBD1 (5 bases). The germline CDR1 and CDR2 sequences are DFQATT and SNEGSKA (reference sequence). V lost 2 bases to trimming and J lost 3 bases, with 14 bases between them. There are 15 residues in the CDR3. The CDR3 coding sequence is TGCAGTGCTAGACTAGGAGGGGCGCCCAATCAGCCCCAGCATTTT. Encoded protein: CSARLGGAPNQPQHF.

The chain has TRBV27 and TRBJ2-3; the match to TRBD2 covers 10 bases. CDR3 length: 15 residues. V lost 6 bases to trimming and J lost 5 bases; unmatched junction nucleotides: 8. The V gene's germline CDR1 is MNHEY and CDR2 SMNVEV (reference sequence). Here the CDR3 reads CASSTRTSGVDTQYF. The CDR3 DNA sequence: TGTGCCAGCAGCACCCGGACTAGCGGAGTAGATACGCAGTATTTT.

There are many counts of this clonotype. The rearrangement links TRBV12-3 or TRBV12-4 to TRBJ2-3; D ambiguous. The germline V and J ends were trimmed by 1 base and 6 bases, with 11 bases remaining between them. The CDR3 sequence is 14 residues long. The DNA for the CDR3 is TGTGCCAGCAGTTTAGTCGGTCTGCTGGATACGCAGTATTTT. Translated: CASSLVGLLDTQYF.

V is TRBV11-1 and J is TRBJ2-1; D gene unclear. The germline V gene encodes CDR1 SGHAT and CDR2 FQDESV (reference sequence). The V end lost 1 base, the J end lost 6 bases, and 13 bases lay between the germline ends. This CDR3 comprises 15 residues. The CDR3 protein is CASSLGGFPGNEQFF. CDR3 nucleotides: TGTGCCAGCAGCTTAGGCGGCTTCCCGGGCAATGAGCAGTTCTTC.

Here the CDR3 DNA reads TGCGCCAGCAGCTTGAACCTAGCGGGAGGGCGGGGAGATACGCAGTATTTT. It yields the protein CASSLNLAGGRGDTQYF. V gene TRBV5-1 combines with J gene TRBJ2-3; the match to TRBD2 covers 12 bases. Losses at the gene ends were 1 base for V and 5 bases for J; bases not matched to a gene: 8. This CDR3 has 17 residues. Germline V CDR1 and CDR2: SGHRS, YFSETQ.

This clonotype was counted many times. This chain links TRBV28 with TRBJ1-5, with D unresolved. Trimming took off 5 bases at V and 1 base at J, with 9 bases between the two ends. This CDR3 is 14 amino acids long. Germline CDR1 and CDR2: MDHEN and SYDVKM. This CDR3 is CASSAPRSNQPQHF. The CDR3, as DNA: TGTGCCAGCAGTGCCCCCAGAAGCAATCAGCCCCAGCATTTT.

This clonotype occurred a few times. This CDR3 reads CASSQTENYGYTF. For the CDR3, the DNA is TGTGCCAGCAGCCAGACGGAGAACTATGGCTACACCTTC. J is TRBJ1-2 and V is TRBV4-2; no clear D gene. Germline assignment: CDR1 LGHNA and CDR2 YNFKEQ. The germline V and J ends were trimmed by 3 bases and 2 bases, with 7 bases remaining between them. The CDR3 runs 13 residues.

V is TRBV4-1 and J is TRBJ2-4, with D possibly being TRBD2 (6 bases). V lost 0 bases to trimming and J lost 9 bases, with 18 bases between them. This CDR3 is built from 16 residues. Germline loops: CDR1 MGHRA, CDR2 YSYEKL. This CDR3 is CASSQEYGQGGRIQYF. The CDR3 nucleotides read TGCGCCAGCAGCCAAGAGTACGGGCAGGGAGGTCGCATTCAGTACTTC.

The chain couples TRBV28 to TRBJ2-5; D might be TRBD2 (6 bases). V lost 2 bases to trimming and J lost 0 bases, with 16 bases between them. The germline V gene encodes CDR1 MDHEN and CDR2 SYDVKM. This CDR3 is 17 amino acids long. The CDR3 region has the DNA TGTGCCAGCAGTTTAGTGTCGGGGGTACGGTACCAAGAGACCCAGTACTTC. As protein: CASSLVSGVRYQETQYF.

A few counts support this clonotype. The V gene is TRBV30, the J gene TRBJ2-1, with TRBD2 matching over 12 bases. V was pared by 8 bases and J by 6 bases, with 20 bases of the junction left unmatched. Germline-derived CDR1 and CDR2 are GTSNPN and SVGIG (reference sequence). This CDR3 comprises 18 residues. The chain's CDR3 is CAADRGLAGGPGGNEQFF. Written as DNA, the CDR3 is TGTGCCGCCGACCGGGGGCTAGCGGGAGGGCCTGGAGGCAATGAGCAGTTCTTC.

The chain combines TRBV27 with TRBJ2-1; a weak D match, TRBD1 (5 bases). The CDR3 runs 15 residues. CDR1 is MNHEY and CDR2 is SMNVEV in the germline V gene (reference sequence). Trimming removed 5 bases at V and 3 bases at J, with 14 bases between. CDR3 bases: TGTGCCAGCAGTCCCCGGACACCCAACTACAATGAGCAGTTCTTC. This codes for CASSPRTPNYNEQFF.

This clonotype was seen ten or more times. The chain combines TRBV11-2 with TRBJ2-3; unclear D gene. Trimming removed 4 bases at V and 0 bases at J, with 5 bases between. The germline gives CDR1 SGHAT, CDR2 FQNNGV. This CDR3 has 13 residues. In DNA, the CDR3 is TGTGCCAGCAGCTCAGGAAGCACAGATACGCAGTATTTT. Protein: CASSSGSTDTQYF.

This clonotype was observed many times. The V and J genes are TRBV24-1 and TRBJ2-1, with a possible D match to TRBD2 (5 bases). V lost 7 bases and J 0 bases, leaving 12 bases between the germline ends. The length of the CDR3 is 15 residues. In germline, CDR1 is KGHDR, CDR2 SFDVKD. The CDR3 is CATRTDSSSYNEQFF. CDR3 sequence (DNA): TGTGCCACCAGGACGGACTCGAGCTCCTACAATGAGCAGTTCTTC.

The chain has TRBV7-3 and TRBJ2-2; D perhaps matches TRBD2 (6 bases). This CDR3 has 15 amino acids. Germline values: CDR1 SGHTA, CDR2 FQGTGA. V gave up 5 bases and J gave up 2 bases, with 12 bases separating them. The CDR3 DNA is TGTGCCAGCAGCCCGAGCGGGCTAAACACCGGGGAGCTGTTTTTT. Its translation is CASSPSGLNTGELFF.

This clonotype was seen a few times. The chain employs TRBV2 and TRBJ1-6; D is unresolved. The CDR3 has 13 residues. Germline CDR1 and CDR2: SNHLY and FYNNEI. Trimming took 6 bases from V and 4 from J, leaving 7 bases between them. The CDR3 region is CASREVYNSPLHF. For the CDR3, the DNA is TGTGCCAGCAGAGAGGTGTATAATTCACCCCTCCACTTT.

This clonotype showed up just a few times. The CDR3 sequence is CSARGGGLFSYNEQFF. The CDR3 DNA sequence: TGCAGTGCTAGGGGGGGGGGGCTCTTCTCCTACAATGAGCAGTTCTTC. J is TRBJ2-1 and V is TRBV20-1, with a tentative D call TRBD2 (7 bases). This CDR3 has 16 amino acids. The ends were cut back, 3 bases at V and 0 bases at J, with 15 bases in the middle. Germline CDR1 and CDR2: DFQATT and SNEGSKA (reference sequence).

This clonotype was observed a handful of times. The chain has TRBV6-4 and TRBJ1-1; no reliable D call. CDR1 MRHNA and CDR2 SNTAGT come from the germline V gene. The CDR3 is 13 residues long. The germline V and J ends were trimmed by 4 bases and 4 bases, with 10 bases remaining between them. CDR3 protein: CASSATSFTEAFF. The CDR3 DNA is TGTGCCAGCAGTGCCACTTCGTTCACTGAAGCTTTCTTT.

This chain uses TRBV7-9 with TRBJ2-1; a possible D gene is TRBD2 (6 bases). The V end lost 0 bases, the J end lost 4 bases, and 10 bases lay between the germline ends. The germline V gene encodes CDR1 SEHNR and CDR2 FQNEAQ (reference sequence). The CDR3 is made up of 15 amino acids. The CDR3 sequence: CASSLAGAGYNEQFF. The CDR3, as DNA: TGTGCCAGCAGCTTAGCGGGAGCGGGTTACAATGAGCAGTTCTTC.

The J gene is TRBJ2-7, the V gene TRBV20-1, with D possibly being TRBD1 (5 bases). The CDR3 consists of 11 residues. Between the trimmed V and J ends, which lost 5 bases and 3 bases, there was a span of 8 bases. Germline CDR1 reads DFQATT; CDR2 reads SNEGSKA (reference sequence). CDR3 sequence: CSAQTDYEQYF. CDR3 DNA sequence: TGCAGTGCTCAGACAGACTACGAGCAGTACTTC.

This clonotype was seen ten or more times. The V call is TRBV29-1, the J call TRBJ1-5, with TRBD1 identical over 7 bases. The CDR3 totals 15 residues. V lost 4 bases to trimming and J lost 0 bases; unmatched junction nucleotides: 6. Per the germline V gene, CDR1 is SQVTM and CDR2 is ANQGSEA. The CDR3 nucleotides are TGCAGCGTTGGACAGGGTACCTATAGCAATCAGCCCCAGCATTTT. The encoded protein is CSVGQGTYSNQPQHF.

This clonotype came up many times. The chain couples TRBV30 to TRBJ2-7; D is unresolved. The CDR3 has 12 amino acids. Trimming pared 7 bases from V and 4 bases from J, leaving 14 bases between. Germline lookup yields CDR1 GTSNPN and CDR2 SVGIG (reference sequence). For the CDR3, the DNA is TGTGCCTCCGTTTCGGGCCGGTACGAGCAGTACTTC. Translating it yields CASVSGRYEQYF.

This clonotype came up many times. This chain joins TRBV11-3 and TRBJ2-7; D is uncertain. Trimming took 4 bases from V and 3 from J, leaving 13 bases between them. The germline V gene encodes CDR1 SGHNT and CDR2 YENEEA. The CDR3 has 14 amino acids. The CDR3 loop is CASSSYSANYEQYF. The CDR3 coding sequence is TGTGCCAGCAGCTCGTACAGCGCCAACTACGAGCAGTACTTC.

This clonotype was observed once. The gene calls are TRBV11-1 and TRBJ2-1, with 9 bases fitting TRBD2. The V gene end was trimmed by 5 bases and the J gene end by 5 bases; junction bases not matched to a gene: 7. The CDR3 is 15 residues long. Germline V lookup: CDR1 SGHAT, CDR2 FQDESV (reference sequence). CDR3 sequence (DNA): TGTGCCAGCAGCCCTAGCGGGAACAGGAACAATGAGCAGTTCTTC. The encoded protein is CASSPSGNRNNEQFF.